These T cell receptor beta chains were read from a single sample in a study of shared clonotypes between healthy human individuals. Only in-frame clones appear in the TCRdb table, and some are missing; sequencing was by immunoSEQ multiplex PCR. The data show 2 million to 3 million clones, under 95% seen once. The sequenced sample consisted of naive CD4+ T cells from PBMCs. The receptors were sampled from a young man in good health. Some clones in this sample may be carry-over from other donors' samples. CDR3s include the opening cysteine and the closing phenylalanine or tryptophan. Each record gives: D gene, V gene, CDR3 length, J gene, clone size, CDR3 DNA, CDR3 protein. The D gene is left open where the match is weak. Clone size, where shown, is once, few, many, or a class for clones that have expanded.

D: TRBD1; V: TRBV28; length: 15; J: TRBJ1-4; size: .; DNA: TGTGCCAGCAGTTACCCAGGGGGGGGCCAAGAAAAACTGTTTTTT; CDR3: CASSYPGGGQEKLFF
D: .; V: TRBV27; length: 11; J: TRBJ2-7; size: .; DNA: TGTGCCAGCAGCTCCTTCTACGAGCAGTACTTC; CDR3: CASSSFYEQYF
D: .; V: TRBV5-1; length: 15; J: TRBJ1-4; size: .; DNA: TGCGCCAGCAGCTTAAATGACATAAGGGATGAAAAACTGTTTTTT; CDR3: CASSLNDIRDEKLFF
D: TRBD2; V: TRBV9; length: 15; J: TRBJ2-3; size: .; DNA: TGTGCCAGCAGCTCCACTAGCGGGGAAAGGGATACGCAGTATTTT; CDR3: CASSSTSGERDTQYF
D: .; V: TRBV9; length: 14; J: TRBJ1-1; size: .; DNA: TGTGCCAGCAGAGAGCCCTTGGGGAACACTGAAGCTTTCTTT; CDR3: CASREPLGNTEAFF
D: TRBD2; V: TRBV5-1; length: 17; J: TRBJ2-5; size: .; DNA: TGCGCCAGCAGCTTTGTTACTAGCGGGAGACCTATGGAGACCCAGTACTTC; CDR3: CASSFVTSGRPMETQYF
D: .; V: TRBV28; length: 12; J: TRBJ2-7; size: .; DNA: TGTGCCATCTCAGACACACCCTACGAGCAGTACTTC; CDR3: CAISDTPYEQYF
D: .; V: TRBV5-1; length: 13; J: TRBJ1-1; size: .; DNA: TGCGCCAGCAGCTTGGAGCTGGACACTGAAGCTTTCTTT; CDR3: CASSLELDTEAFF
D: TRBD1; V: TRBV4-1; length: 18; J: TRBJ2-7; size: .; DNA: TGCGCCAGCAGCCAAAGGGGGACAGCTCGCCCTGCTCGCGACGAGCAGTACTTC; CDR3: CASSQRGTARPARDEQYF
D: .; V: TRBV14; length: 15; J: TRBJ1-4; size: .; DNA: TGTGCCAGCAGCCAAGCGTCTGGGAGAGTTGAAAAACTGTTTTTT; CDR3: CASSQASGRVEKLFF
D: .; V: TRBV30; length: 14; J: TRBJ1-2; size: .; DNA: TGTGCCTGGAGCCCTGGACAGAAGAACTATGGCTACACCTTC; CDR3: CAWSPGQKNYGYTF
D: .; V: TRBV29-1; length: 11; J: TRBJ2-7; size: few; DNA: TGCAGCGCAAGCCTCAGCTACGAGCAGTACTTC; CDR3: CSASLSYEQYF
D: TRBD2; V: TRBV5-1; length: 17; J: TRBJ2-5; size: .; DNA: TGCGCCAGCAGCTTGGGACTAGCGGGAGTGGGTCTAGAGACCCAGTACTTC; CDR3: CASSLGLAGVGLETQYF
D: .; V: TRBV7-2; length: 14; J: TRBJ2-1; size: .; DNA: TGTGCCAGCAGCCTAGCCCGCACCGACAATGAGCAGTTCTTC; CDR3: CASSLARTDNEQFF
D: .; V: TRBV9; length: 15; J: TRBJ2-3; size: .; DNA: TGTGCCAGCAGCGCAGGGGAGGTAGGTCAAGATACGCAGTATTTT; CDR3: CASSAGEVGQDTQYF
D: .; V: TRBV5-1; length: 17; J: TRBJ1-2; size: .; DNA: TGCGCCAGCAGCTCAACGACAGAGGGAGCCACTAACTATGGCTACACCTTC; CDR3: CASSSTTEGATNYGYTF
D: .; V: TRBV7-9; length: 15; J: TRBJ2-7; size: .; DNA: TGTGCCAGCAGCTCAAGAGACCGAGGCGGCAACGAGCAGTACTTC; CDR3: CASSSRDRGGNEQYF
D: .; V: TRBV27; length: 14; J: TRBJ1-2; size: .; DNA: TGTGCCAGCAGAGAGCCCGGGGGCCCTTATGGCTACACCTTC; CDR3: CASREPGGPYGYTF
D: TRBD1; V: TRBV18; length: 16; J: TRBJ2-2; size: .; DNA: TGTGCCAGCTCACCGAAGGGGGCAGTAGGCACCGGGGAGCTGTTTTTT; CDR3: CASSPKGAVGTGELFF
D: TRBD2; V: TRBV2; length: 17; J: TRBJ2-1; size: .; DNA: TGTGCCAGCAGCTCTCTTGAAAGCGGGAGTGCCTACAATGAGCAGTTCTTC; CDR3: CASSSLESGSAYNEQFF
D: .; V: TRBV28; length: 16; J: TRBJ2-7; size: .; DNA: TGTGCCAGCAGTTTGGTTGGGGGCGGTACCCCCTACGAGCAGTACTTC; CDR3: CASSLVGGGTPYEQYF
D: .; V: TRBV23-1; length: 14; J: TRBJ2-5; size: .; DNA: TGCGCCAGCATCGGACGAGTAGCGAAGGAGACCCAGTACTTC; CDR3: CASIGRVAKETQYF